This TCR beta chain was profiled in a study of patients and donors after allogeneic stem cell transplantation. V lost 1 base to trimming and J lost 0 bases; unmatched junction nucleotides: 1. The CDR3 spans 16 residues. Germline V gene data show CDR1 as SEHNR and CDR2 as FQNEAQ (reference sequence). Using its own MiXCR run on the RT-PCR reads, TCRdb lists one record per CDR3 protein. The profile shows 57,000 or so distinct CDR3 sequences, approximately 12% of them singletons. This clonotype has only a few counts. The source is a human donor who was either an allogeneic HSCT recipient or a stem cell or donor lymphocyte infusion donor (not recorded which). It is not recorded whose cells these are; they may come from a transplant donor. V and J are TRBV7-9 and TRBJ2-2; TRBD1 matches 8 bases. The sequenced material came from blood, either unsorted or a sorted T cell fraction (not recorded which). The CDR3 region is CASSLGTGPNTGELFF. In nucleotides, the CDR3 is TGTGCCAGCAGCTTAGGGACAGGGCCGAACACCGGGGAGCTGTTTTTT.